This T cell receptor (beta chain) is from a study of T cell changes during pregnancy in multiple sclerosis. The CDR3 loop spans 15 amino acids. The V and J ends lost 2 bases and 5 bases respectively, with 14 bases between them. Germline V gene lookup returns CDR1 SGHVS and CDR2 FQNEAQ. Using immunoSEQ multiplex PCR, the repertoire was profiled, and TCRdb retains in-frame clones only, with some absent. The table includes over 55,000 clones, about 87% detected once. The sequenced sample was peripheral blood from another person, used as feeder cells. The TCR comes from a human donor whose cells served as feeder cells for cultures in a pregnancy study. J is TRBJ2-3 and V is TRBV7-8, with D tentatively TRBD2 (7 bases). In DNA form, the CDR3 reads TGTGCCAGCAGCTTAATTGGGGGGGCGAGAGATACGCAGTATTTT. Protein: CASSLIGGARDTQYF.